This passage covers 9 T cell receptor beta chains from one sample sequenced in a study of cytomegalovirus exposure and HLA in healthy donors. Both 60 Vbeta primers and 13 Jbeta primers went into the PCR. Data came from immunoSEQ multiplex PCR; TCRdb stores just in-frame clones and leaves some out. The repertoire consists of roughly 97,000 clones, with around 10% occurring once and the leading ten covering 4.5% to 6%. The sequencing sample was made of PBMCs. The origin of the receptors is a man aged 50 or older in good health and CMV-seropositive.

The chain couples TRBV30 to TRBJ1-5, with D possibly matching TRBD1 (5 bases). The CDR3 covers 14 residues. Trimming cost V 1 base and J 2 bases, with 9 bases left between them. Germline V CDR1 and CDR2: GTSNPN, SVGIG (reference sequence). CDR3 DNA sequence: TGTGCCTGGAGTGGGGGCAGGGGCAATCAGCCCCAGCATTTT. Encoded protein: CAWSGGRGNQPQHF. The complete variable domain, with remaining parts taken from reference TRBV30 and TRBJ1-5, reads SQTIHQWPATLVQPVGSPLSLECTVEGTSNPNLYWYRQAAGRGLQLLFYSVGIGQISSEVPQNLSASRPQDRQFILSSKKLLLSDSGFYLCAWSGGRGNQPQHFGDGTRLSIL.

The chain carries TRBV27 and TRBJ1-4; TRBD1 matches at 9 bases. The CDR3 length is 15 residues. Losses at the gene ends were 8 bases for V and 7 bases for J; bases not matched to a gene: 11. In germline, CDR1 is MNHEY, CDR2 SMNVEV (reference sequence). The CDR3 sequence is CASRNPGQGIEKLFF. The DNA of the CDR3 is TGTGCCAGCCGCAATCCGGGACAGGGAATTGAAAAACTGTTTTTT.

The sample holds a few counts of this clone. This chain uses TRBV7-9 with TRBJ2-5; tentative D call: TRBD1 (6 bases). The CDR3 runs 15 residues. Between the trimmed V and J ends, which lost 5 bases and 2 bases, there was a span of 15 bases. Germline values: CDR1 SEHNR, CDR2 FQNEAQ (reference sequence). The CDR3 nucleotides are TGTGCCAGCAGCCAACCTTACAGGGTACAAGAGACCCAGTACTTC. This translates into CASSQPYRVQETQYF.

The chain carries TRBV5-6 and TRBJ2-3; 7 positions agree with TRBD2. The CDR3 runs to 17 residues. V shed 6 bases and J 0 bases; nucleotides not matched to a gene: 13. CDR1 is SGHDT, CDR2 YYEEEE, per germline. CDR3 nucleotide sequence: TGTGCCAGCACCACCTGGGTGGGAGGGAAGAGCACAGATACGCAGTATTTT. Translated, it gives CASTTWVGGKSTDTQYF.

There are a few counts of this clone. The chain employs TRBV27 and TRBJ1-1; 7 bases match TRBD1. Germline CDR1 is MNHEY and CDR2 is SMNVEV (reference sequence). J gave up 4 bases and V 4 bases, and 6 bases lay outside the gene matches. This CDR3 region has 14 residues. The CDR3 loop is CASSYQGDGTEAFF. CDR3 nucleotide sequence: TGTGCCAGCAGTTACCAGGGGGACGGCACTGAAGCTTTCTTT.

This clone was detected a few times. The V call is TRBV28, the J call TRBJ2-7, with 9 bases that match TRBD2. This CDR3 comprises 16 residues. Germline V gene sequence: CDR1 MDHEN, CDR2 SYDVKM. Trimming removed 4 bases from V and 2 bases from J; junction bases left unmatched: 9. In DNA, the CDR3 is TGTGCCAGCAGTTACCCTCCGAGCGGGAGGACCTACGAGCAGTACTTC. This translates into CASSYPPSGRTYEQYF.

Only a few counts were recorded for this clone. The V call is TRBV5-1, the J call TRBJ2-7; 8 bases agree with TRBD1. J lost 5 bases, V lost 4 bases, and 2 bases had no gene match. The V gene's germline CDR1 is SGHRS and CDR2 YFSETQ. There are 12 residues in the CDR3. DNA for the CDR3: TGCGCCAGCAGCCCACAGGGGGACGAGCAGTACTTC. Translation gives CASSPQGDEQYF.

Only a few counts were recorded for this clone. This sequence joins TRBV5-1 and TRBJ2-1, with 7 bases aligning to TRBD1. Germline V CDR1 and CDR2: SGHRS, YFSETQ. The V segment lost 3 bases and the J segment 6 bases; nucleotides outside the gene matches: 12. The CDR3 contains 16 residues. The CDR3 sequence is CASSSGLRQGFNEQFF. Here the CDR3 DNA reads TGCGCCAGCAGCTCGGGGCTGAGACAGGGATTCAATGAGCAGTTCTTC.

This clone appeared a few times. The J gene is TRBJ1-2, the V gene TRBV5-4; 7 nucleotides align to TRBD1. This CDR3 comprises 13 residues. J was trimmed by 8 bases and V by 4 bases; bases with no gene match: 8. The germline CDR1 and CDR2 sequences are SGHNT and YYREEE (reference sequence). CDR3 sequence: CASSPQGLEGYTF. For the CDR3, the DNA is TGTGCCAGCAGCCCACAGGGGCTGGAAGGCTACACCTTC.